Sequencing of this T cell receptor beta chain was carried out in a study of prognosis after radiotherapy for stage I lung cancer. Whole-study context: The study enrolled patients with stage I non-small cell lung cancer between early 2018 and 2019. Several of the patients had squamous cell carcinoma tumors, while under 15 had adenocarcinoma tumors.

As to this clonotype: Antigen: not known.

Multiplex PCR, run in two rounds, amplified TCR beta CDR3 from genomic DNA. It was primers specific to each TRBV and TRBJ gene that first-round PCR used. TCRdb called the multiplex PCR reads again in MiXCR, with one record for every CDR3 protein. The table shows approximately 20,000 distinct CDR3 sequences, with around 46% occurring only once. General study findings and limits: Among patients who developed distant metastases, Shannon entropy after stereotactic body radiation therapy was lower. Patients' TRBV and TRBJ gene usage reportedly differed by presence or absence of metastases.

The input for sequencing was PBMCs, taken before or after stereotactic body radiation therapy (not recorded which). This receptor was identified in a donor of 50 years or more with non-small cell lung cancer.

CDR3 protein: CASSAVNTGELFF. The CDR3 region has the DNA TGTGCCAGCAGTGCTGTGAACACCGGGGAGCTGTTTTTT. The V and J genes are TRBV12-3 or TRBV12-4 and TRBJ2-2; D unresolved. This CDR3 is built from 13 residues. V was trimmed by 5 bases and J by 1 base, leaving 5 bases between them.